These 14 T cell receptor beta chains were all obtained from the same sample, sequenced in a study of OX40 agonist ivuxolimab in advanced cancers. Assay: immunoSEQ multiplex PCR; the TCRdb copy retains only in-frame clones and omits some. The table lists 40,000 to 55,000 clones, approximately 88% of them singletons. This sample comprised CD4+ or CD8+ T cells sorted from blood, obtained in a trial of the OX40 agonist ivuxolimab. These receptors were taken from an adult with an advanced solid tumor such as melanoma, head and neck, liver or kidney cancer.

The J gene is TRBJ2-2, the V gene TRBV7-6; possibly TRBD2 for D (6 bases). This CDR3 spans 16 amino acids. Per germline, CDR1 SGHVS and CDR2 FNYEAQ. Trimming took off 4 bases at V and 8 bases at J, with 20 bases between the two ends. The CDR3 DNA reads TGTGCCAGCAGCTCGGGGGACCCCCGGCGTAAGGGGGAGCTGTTTTTT. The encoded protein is CASSSGDPRRKGELFF.

CDR3 nucleotide sequence: TGTGCCAGCAGTTCCACAGGGGGCTATGGAAACACCATATATTTT. This codes for CASSSTGGYGNTIYF. The rearrangement uses TRBV6-5 and TRBJ1-3; 9 bases match TRBD1. Germline V gene data show CDR1 as MNHEY and CDR2 as SVGAGI. The V and J ends lost 4 bases and 3 bases, in that order; junction bases with no gene match: 4. The CDR3 has 15 amino acids.

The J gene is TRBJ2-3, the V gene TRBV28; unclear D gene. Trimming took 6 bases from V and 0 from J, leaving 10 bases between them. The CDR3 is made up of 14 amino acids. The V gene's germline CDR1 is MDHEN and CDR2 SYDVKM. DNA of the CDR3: TGTGCCAGCAGGACGCCGACTAGCACAGATACGCAGTATTTT. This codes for CASRTPTSTDTQYF.

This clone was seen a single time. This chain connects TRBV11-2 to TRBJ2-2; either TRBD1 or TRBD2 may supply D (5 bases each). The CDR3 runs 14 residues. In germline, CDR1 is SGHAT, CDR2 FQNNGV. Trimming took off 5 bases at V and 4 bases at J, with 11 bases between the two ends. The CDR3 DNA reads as TGTGCCAGCAGCAGGGACCGAAGCACCGGGGAGCTGTTTTTT. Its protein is CASSRDRSTGELFF. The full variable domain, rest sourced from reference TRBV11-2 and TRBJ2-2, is EAGVAQSPRYKIIEKRQSVAFWCNPISGHATLYWYQQILGQGPKLLIQFQNNGVVDDSQLPKDRFSAERLKGVDSTLKIQPAKLEDSAVYLCASSRDRSTGELFFGEGSRLTVL.

The CDR3 here is CASSFRLAGGNNEQFF. The CDR3 region has the DNA TGTGCCAGCAGCTTTAGACTAGCGGGGGGTAACAATGAGCAGTTCTTC. The V call is TRBV7-9, the J call TRBJ2-1; the match to TRBD2 covers 13 bases. CDR3 length: 16 residues. V trimming: 3 bases; J trimming: 5 bases; junction bases outside the gene matches: 4. Germline CDR1 and CDR2: SEHNR and FQNEAQ (reference sequence).

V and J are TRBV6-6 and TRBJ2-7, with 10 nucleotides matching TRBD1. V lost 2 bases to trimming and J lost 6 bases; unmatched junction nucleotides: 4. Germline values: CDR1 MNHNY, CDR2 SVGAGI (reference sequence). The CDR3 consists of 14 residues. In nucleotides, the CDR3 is TGTGCCAGCAGTTACGACAGGGGGCTTCGCGAGCAGTACTTC. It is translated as CASSYDRGLREQYF.

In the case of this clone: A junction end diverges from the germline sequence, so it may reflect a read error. CDR3 in amino acids: CASSVAGRPANTGELFF. Written as DNA, the CDR3 is TGTGCCAGCAGCGTAGCTGGCAGGCCCGCGAATACCGGGGAGCTGTTTTTT. The chain combines TRBV9 with TRBJ2-2; D is unclear. The germline gives CDR1 SGDLS, CDR2 YYNGEE. The CDR3 loop spans 17 amino acids.

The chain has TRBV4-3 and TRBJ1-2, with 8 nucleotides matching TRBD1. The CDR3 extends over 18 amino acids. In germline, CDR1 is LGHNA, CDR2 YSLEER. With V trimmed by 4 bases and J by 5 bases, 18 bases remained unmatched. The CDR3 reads CASSPRKILTGVRYGYTF. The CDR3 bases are TGCGCCAGCAGCCCTAGAAAAATTTTGACAGGGGTGCGGTATGGCTACACCTTC.

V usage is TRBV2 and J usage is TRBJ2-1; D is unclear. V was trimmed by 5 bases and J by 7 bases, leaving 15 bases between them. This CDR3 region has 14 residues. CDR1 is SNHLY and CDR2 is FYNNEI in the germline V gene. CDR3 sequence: CASSPTGPRNEQFF. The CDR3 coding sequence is TGTGCCAGCAGTCCCACGGGCCCCAGGAATGAGCAGTTCTTC.

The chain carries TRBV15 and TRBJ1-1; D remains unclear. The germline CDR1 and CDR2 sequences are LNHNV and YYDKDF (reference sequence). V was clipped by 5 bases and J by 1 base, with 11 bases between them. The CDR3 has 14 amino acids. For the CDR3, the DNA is TGTGCCACCAGCCACCACGGGGAGAACACTGAAGCTTTCTTT. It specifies CATSHHGENTEAFF.

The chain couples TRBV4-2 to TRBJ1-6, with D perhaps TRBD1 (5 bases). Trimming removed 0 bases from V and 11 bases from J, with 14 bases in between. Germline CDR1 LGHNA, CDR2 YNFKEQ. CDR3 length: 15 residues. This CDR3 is CASSQERAGPAPLHF. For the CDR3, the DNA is TGTGCCAGCAGCCAAGAAAGGGCAGGGCCTGCACCCCTCCACTTT.

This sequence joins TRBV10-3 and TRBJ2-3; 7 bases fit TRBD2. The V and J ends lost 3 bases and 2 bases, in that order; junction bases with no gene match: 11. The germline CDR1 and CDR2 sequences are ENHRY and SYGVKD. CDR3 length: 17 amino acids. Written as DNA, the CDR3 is TGTGCCATCAGTGATACTATGGCTAGCGGAATCACAGATACGCAGTATTTT. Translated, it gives CAISDTMASGITDTQYF.

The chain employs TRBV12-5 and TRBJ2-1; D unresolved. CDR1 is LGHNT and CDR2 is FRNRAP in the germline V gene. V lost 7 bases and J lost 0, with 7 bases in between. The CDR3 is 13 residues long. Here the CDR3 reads CASARNSYNEQFF. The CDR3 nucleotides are TGTGCTAGTGCCAGGAACTCCTACAATGAGCAGTTCTTC.

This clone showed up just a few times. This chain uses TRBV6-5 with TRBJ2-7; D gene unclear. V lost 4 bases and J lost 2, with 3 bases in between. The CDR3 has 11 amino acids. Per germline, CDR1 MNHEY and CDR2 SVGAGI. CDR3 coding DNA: TGTGCCAGCAGTTCTCCCTACGAGCAGTACTTC. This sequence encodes CASSSPYEQYF.